These T cell receptor beta chains were read from a single sample in a study of shared clonotypes between healthy human individuals. Libraries were prepared by immunoSEQ multiplex PCR; TCRdb keeps only in-frame clonotypes and omits some of them. The sample includes roughly 2,000,000 clones, 85% to 95% of them seen just once. The sequencing input was naive CD8+ T cells sorted from blood. Receptors originate from a man aged 18-30 years in good health. Both conserved end residues are part of each CDR3. The D gene is left open where the match is weak. Expanded clones are given a class, and other clones once, few, many or no size at all.

>-|TRBJ1-3|-|TRBV29-1
TGCAGCGTTATCGTTCCGGACTCTGGAAACACCATATATTTT
CSVIVPDSGNTIYF
>TRBD1|TRBJ2-3|-|TRBV5-1
TGCGCCAGCAGGAGGACAGGGTACGGCACAGATACGCAGTATTTT
CASRRTGYGTDTQYF
>TRBD2|TRBJ2-7|-|TRBV27
TGTGCCAGCAGTTTAAAGCGGGGTGGGTCCTACGAGCAGTACTTC
CASSLKRGGSYEQYF
>-|TRBJ2-3|-|TRBV15
TGTGCCACCAGCAGAGATCGCGGAGGCACAGATACGCAGTATTTT
CATSRDRGGTDTQYF
>-|TRBJ1-6|-|TRBV9
TGTGCCAGCAGCCCGGCCGGGATCTCACCCCTCCACTTT
CASSPAGISPLHF
>TRBD1|TRBJ1-2|-|TRBV25-1
TGTGCCAGCGGGACAGGGGCTGGCTACACCTTC
CASGTGAGYTF
>TRBD1|TRBJ1-1|-|TRBV9
TGTGCCAGCAGTTACAGGGGGGGCGACACTGAAGCTTTCTTT
CASSYRGGDTEAFF
>TRBD1|TRBJ2-7|-|TRBV11-2
TGTGCCAGCAGCCCTAGGGGGCCTTTGGTCGAGCAGTACTTC
CASSPRGPLVEQYF
>-|TRBJ2-1|-|TRBV20-1
TGCAGTGCTAGTAGGCAAGAGCAGTTCTTC
CSASRQEQFF
>-|TRBJ2-7|-|TRBV9
TGTGCCAGCAGCGTAGATGGAAGCCTCTACGAGCAGTACTTC
CASSVDGSLYEQYF
>TRBD2|TRBJ2-7|-|TRBV2
TGTGCCAGCAGTTTGGGACTACCAACGGCCTACGAGCAGTACTTC
CASSLGLPTAYEQYF
>-|TRBJ1-1|-|TRBV7-9
TGTGCCAGCAGCTTAACGTCAGAAACTTTCTTT
CASSLTSETFF
>TRBD1|TRBJ2-7|-|TRBV27
TGTGCCAGCAGTTTCGTACAGGGGTACGAGCAGTACTTC
CASSFVQGYEQYF
>TRBD1|TRBJ1-5|-|TRBV11-2
TGTGCCAGCAGCTCCGGGACAGGGGGCTTCCCCAGCAATCAGCCCCAGCATTTT
CASSSGTGGFPSNQPQHF
>TRBD2|TRBJ2-7|-|TRBV10-3
TGTGCCATCAGTGAGCCTGTAGCGGGAAGCCACTACGAGCAGTACTTC
CAISEPVAGSHYEQYF
>TRBD1|TRBJ1-1|-|TRBV5-4
TGTGCCAGCAGCGCCGGACAGGGATTTTTCTCGGACACTGAAGCTTTCTTT
CASSAGQGFFSDTEAFF
>TRBD2|TRBJ2-1|-|TRBV7-9
TGTGCCAGCAGCTTATCTAGCGGGAGATCGGATGAGCAGTTCTTC
CASSLSSGRSDEQFF
>-|TRBJ2-5|-|TRBV15
TGTGCCACCAGCAGAGAGGTGCCACAGCCTAAAGAGACCCAGTACTTC
CATSREVPQPKETQYF
>-|TRBJ1-2|-|TRBV6-5
TGTGCCAGCAGTTACCGGGAGTTAGGCTATGGCTACACCTTC
CASSYRELGYGYTF
>TRBD1|TRBJ2-7|-|TRBV28
TGTGCCAGCAGCCAAACCCGGGACAGTGACTACGAGCAGTACTTC
CASSQTRDSDYEQYF
>-|TRBJ1-4|-|TRBV27
TGTGCCAGCATGGGGCAGGGGAAGGAAAAACTGTTTTTT
CASMGQGKEKLFF
>TRBD2|TRBJ2-1|-|TRBV4-3
TGCGCCAGCCCTAGGAGGGGGACTAGCGCCTACAATGAGCAGTTCTTC
CASPRRGTSAYNEQFF
>TRBD2|TRBJ2-1|-|TRBV11-2
TGTGCCAGCAGCTTAGGACTAGCGGGGCACAATGAGCAGTTCTTC
CASSLGLAGHNEQFF
>TRBD2|TRBJ2-3|-|TRBV2
TGTGCCAGCAATGGACTAGCACATTCTAGCACAGATACGCAGTATTTT
CASNGLAHSSTDTQYF
>TRBD2|TRBJ2-3|-|TRBV27
TGTGCCAGCAGTTTAGTAGCGGGGGGGTTTGCAGATACGCAGTATTTT
CASSLVAGGFADTQYF
>TRBD1|TRBJ2-7|-|TRBV4-3
TGCGCCAGCAGCCAGGCCGGGACAGGGGCCGAGCAGTACTTC
CASSQAGTGAEQYF
>TRBD1|TRBJ1-5|-|TRBV28
TGTGCCAGCAGGACGACAGGGAATGATCAGCCCCAGCATTTT
CASRTTGNDQPQHF
>-|TRBJ2-2|-|TRBV6-5
TGTGCCAGCAGTGGGGGGTTAAACACCGGGGAGCTGTTTTTT
CASSGGLNTGELFF
>-|TRBJ2-7|-|TRBV4-1
TGCGCCAGCAGCCAAGGGACCCCTTCGGGCTACGAGCAGTACTTC
CASSQGTPSGYEQYF
>-|TRBJ2-5|-|TRBV2
TGTGCCAGCAACCGGGCAGACCAAGAGACCCAGTACTTC
CASNRADQETQYF
>-|TRBJ2-7|-|TRBV19
TGTGCCAGTAGTATCGTTCCCGGACAGTACGAGCAGTACTTC
CASSIVPGQYEQYF
>-|TRBJ2-1|-|TRBV30
TGTGCCTGGAGGGAACCCCCGTGGGTGGAGCAGTTCTTC
CAWREPPWVEQFF
>-|TRBJ1-1|-|TRBV19
TGTGCCAGTAGTTTAACATCGAACACTGAAGCTTTCTTT
CASSLTSNTEAFF
>TRBD2|TRBJ2-3|-|TRBV27
TGTGCCAGCAGTTTAGGGACTACAGCTAGCACAGATACGCAGTATTTT
CASSLGTTASTDTQYF
>-|TRBJ2-5|-|TRBV29-1
TGCAGCGTTGAATTAGGTCCCACAGAGACCCAGTACTTC
CSVELGPTETQYF
>TRBD1|TRBJ1-6|once|TRBV4-1
TGCGCCAGCAGCCGCCCGGGACAGGGGAGATCACCCCTCCACTTT
CASSRPGQGRSPLHF
>-|TRBJ1-2|-|TRBV4-2
TGTGCCAGCAGCCAAGAGGTATTCACCCGCTATGGCTACACCTTC
CASSQEVFTRYGYTF
>-|TRBJ1-5|once|TRBV5-5
TGTGCCAGCAGCTTGAGCGCCAATCAGCCCCAGCATTTT
CASSLSANQPQHF
>TRBD2|TRBJ2-7|-|TRBV7-9
TGTGCCAGCAGCGTCCCGGGACTAGGCGAGGAGCAGTACTTC
CASSVPGLGEEQYF
>-|TRBJ2-7|-|TRBV6-1
TGTGCCAGCAGTGAAGTACTCGGGGTGTACTACGAGCAGTACTTC
CASSEVLGVYYEQYF